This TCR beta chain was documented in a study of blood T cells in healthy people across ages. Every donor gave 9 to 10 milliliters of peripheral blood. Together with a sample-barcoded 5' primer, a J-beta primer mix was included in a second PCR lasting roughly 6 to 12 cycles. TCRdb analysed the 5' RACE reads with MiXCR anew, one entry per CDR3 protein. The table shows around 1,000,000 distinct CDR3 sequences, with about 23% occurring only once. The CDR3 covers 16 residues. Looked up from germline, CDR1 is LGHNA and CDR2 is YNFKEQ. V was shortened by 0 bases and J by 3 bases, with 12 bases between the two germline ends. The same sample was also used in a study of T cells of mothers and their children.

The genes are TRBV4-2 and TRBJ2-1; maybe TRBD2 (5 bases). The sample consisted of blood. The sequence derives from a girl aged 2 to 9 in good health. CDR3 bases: TGTGCCAGCAGCCAAGACAGGAGCGGTTTCTACAATGAGCAGTTCTTC. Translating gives CASSQDRSGFYNEQFF.